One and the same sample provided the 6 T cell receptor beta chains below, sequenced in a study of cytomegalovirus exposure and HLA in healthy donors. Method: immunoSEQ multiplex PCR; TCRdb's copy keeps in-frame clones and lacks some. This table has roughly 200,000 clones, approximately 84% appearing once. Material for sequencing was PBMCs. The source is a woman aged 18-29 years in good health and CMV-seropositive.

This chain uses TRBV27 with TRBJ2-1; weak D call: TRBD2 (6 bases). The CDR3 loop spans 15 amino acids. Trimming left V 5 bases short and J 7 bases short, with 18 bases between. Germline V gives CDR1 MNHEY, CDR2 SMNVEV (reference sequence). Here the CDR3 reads CASSLRTNPGNEQFF. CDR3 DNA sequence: TGTGCCAGCAGTCTTCGGACTAACCCGGGGAATGAGCAGTTCTTC.

The DNA for the CDR3 is TGCAGCGTTGGAGGGGGGACAGGAATGCGGAATGGCTACACCTTC. Amino acid sequence: CSVGGGTGMRNGYTF. This chain connects TRBV29-1 to TRBJ1-2; 8 bases are shared with TRBD1. V shed 4 bases, J shed 6 bases, and the junction held 13 bases outside the gene matches. CDR3 length: 15 amino acids. Germline V gives CDR1 SQVTM, CDR2 ANQGSEA.

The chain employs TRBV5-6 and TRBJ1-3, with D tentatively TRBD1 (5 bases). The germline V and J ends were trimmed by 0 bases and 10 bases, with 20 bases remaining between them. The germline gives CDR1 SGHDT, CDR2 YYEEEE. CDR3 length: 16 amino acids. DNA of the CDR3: TGTGCCAGCAGCTTGGAAAGGGGCGTACTGCCTGGAACCATATATTTT. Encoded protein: CASSLERGVLPGTIYF. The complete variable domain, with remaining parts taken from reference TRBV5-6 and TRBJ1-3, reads DAGVTQSPTHLIKTRGQQVTLRCSPKSGHDTVSWYQQALGQGPQFIFQYYEEEERQRGNFPDRFSGHQFPNYSSELNVNALLLGDSALYLCASSLERGVLPGTIYFGEGSWLTVV.

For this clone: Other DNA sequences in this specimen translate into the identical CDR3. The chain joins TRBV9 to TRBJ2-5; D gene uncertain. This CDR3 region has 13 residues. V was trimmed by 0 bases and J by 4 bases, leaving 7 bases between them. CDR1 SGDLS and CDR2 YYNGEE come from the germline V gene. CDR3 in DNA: TGTGCCAGCAGCGTAGATGGCAGAGAGACCCAGTACTTC. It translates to CASSVDGRETQYF.

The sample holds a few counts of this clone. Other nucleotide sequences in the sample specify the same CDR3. The CDR3 sequence: CASRDRANSPLHF. Written as DNA, the CDR3 is TGTGCCAGCAGGGACAGAGCTAATTCACCCCTCCACTTT. The chain carries TRBV2 and TRBJ1-6; perhaps TRBD1 as D (6 bases). The CDR3 length is 13 residues. Germline CDR1 reads SNHLY; CDR2 reads FYNNEI. V lost 6 bases and J lost 6, with 9 bases in between.

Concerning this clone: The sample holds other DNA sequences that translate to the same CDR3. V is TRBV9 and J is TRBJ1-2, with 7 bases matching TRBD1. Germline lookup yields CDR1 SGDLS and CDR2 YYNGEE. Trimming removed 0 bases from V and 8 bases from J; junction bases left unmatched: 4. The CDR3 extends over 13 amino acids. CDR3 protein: CASSVEGARGYTF. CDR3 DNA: TGTGCCAGCAGCGTAGAGGGGGCGCGCGGCTACACCTTC.